Listed here are 8 T cell receptor beta chains from one sample, sequenced in a study of blood T cell repertoires in COVID-19. Measured with immunoSEQ multiplex PCR; TCRdb has only the in-frame clones, and not every one. The profile shows around 91,000 clones, around 85% of them singletons. Material for sequencing was peripheral blood. Receptors were obtained from a man at least 80 years old with acute or convalescent COVID-19.

The count of this clone is one. The V and J genes are TRBV11-2 and TRBJ1-2, with 7 positions matching TRBD1. Trimming removed 5 bases from V and 5 bases from J; junction bases left unmatched: 5. This CDR3 is 13 amino acids long. CDR1 SGHAT and CDR2 FQNNGV come from the germline V gene. CDR3 sequence reads: CASSPDRFYGYTF. The CDR3 DNA is TGTGCCAGCAGCCCGGACAGGTTTTATGGCTACACCTTC.

This rearrangement joins TRBV5-5 to TRBJ2-7; the D gene is possibly TRBD2 (6 bases). The CDR3 has 17 amino acids. V lost 0 bases and J lost 0, with 16 bases in between. Per germline, CDR1 SGHKS and CDR2 YYEKEE (reference sequence). CDR3 in DNA: TGTGCCAGCAGCTTGGCCCCCGGGGGACCCAGCTCCTACGAGCAGTACTTC. This translates into CASSLAPGGPSSYEQYF.

Written as DNA, the CDR3 is TGTGCCAGCAGCCCATCCGGGACTAGCGGGAGGCAGTTCTTC. Its protein is CASSPSGTSGRQFF. The chain links TRBV7-3 to TRBJ2-1; 14 bases agree with TRBD2. Germline V gene lookup returns CDR1 SGHTA and CDR2 FQGTGA. The CDR3 consists of 14 residues. V was pared by 5 bases and J by 12 bases, with 6 bases of the junction left unmatched.

The chain recombines TRBV6-5 with TRBJ2-7; 10 bases align to TRBD1. CDR3 length: 14 amino acids. The J segment lost 2 bases and the V segment lost 5 bases, leaving 3 bases of the junction unmatched. The germline V gene has CDR1 MNHEY and CDR2 SVGAGI. CDR3 in amino acids: CASSRDRGTYEQYF. Written as DNA, the CDR3 is TGTGCCAGCAGTCGGGACAGGGGAACCTACGAGCAGTACTTC.

V usage is TRBV23-1 and J usage is TRBJ2-7, with 10 bases identical to TRBD1. TRBV23-1 is marked as an open reading frame, function uncertain. The J segment lost 4 bases and the V segment lost 2 bases, leaving 8 bases of the junction unmatched. This CDR3 is built from 16 residues. In DNA, the CDR3 is TGCGCCAGCAGTCAAGCCGGGACAGGGGTTCTTTACGAGCAGTACTTC. Translating it yields CASSQAGTGVLYEQYF.

The rearrangement uses TRBV18 and TRBJ2-7; D is perhaps TRBD1 (6 bases). The CDR3 spans 14 residues. Germline V gene lookup returns CDR1 KGHSH and CDR2 LQKENI. The V end was cut by 0 bases, the J end by 4 bases, with 10 bases between. The CDR3 loop is CASSPPDREYEQYF. CDR3 nucleotides: TGTGCCAGCTCACCACCGGACAGAGAATACGAGCAGTACTTC.

V usage is TRBV4-3 and J usage is TRBJ1-1; 9 nucleotides match TRBD1. The germline V gene has CDR1 LGHNA and CDR2 YSLEER. The CDR3 is 15 amino acids. V lost 2 bases to trimming and J lost 4 bases; unmatched junction nucleotides: 5. The CDR3 protein is CASSQTPGQGTEAFF. Here the CDR3 DNA reads TGCGCCAGCAGCCAAACCCCGGGACAGGGCACTGAAGCTTTCTTT.

The chain couples TRBV4-2 to TRBJ2-2; D call uncertain. Germline CDR1 is LGHNA and CDR2 is YNFKEQ. V lost 2 bases to trimming and J lost 7 bases, with 14 bases between them. This CDR3 is built from 15 residues. DNA for the CDR3: TGTGCCAGCAGCCAATCCCTAGAAGGTGACGGGGAGCTGTTTTTT. It encodes CASSQSLEGDGELFF.